The 22 T cell receptor beta chains given below trace back to one sample, sequenced in a study of shared clonotypes between healthy human individuals. The protocol was immunoSEQ multiplex PCR, while the TCRdb copy is restricted to in-frame clones and leaves out a portion. The data contain approximately 740,000 clones, 80% to 95% of them singletons. Naive CD8 isolation took CD45RO-negative cells positively selected for CCR7 and excluded terminally differentiated effector memory CD45RA+ cells. The sequencing input was naive CD8+ T cells sorted from blood. The receptors were gathered from a man aged 25 to 40 in good health.

This chain connects TRBV29-1 to TRBJ2-1; D might be TRBD2 (6 bases). Germline loops: CDR1 SQVTM, CDR2 ANQGSEA. The V end lost 6 bases, the J end lost 7 bases, and 28 bases lay between the germline ends. The CDR3 length is 17 residues. CDR3 region: CSVPAPSRERFKNEQFF. The CDR3 DNA sequence: TGCAGCGTCCCAGCCCCCAGCCGGGAGCGCTTCAAGAATGAGCAGTTCTTC.

The chain carries TRBV15 and TRBJ2-1; a weak D match, TRBD2 (6 bases). The germline V gene has CDR1 LNHNV and CDR2 YYDKDF (reference sequence). CDR3 length: 13 amino acids. Trimming took 8 bases from V and 6 from J, leaving 14 bases between them. CDR3 residues: CATLKQTSNEQFF. The CDR3, as DNA: TGTGCCACCCTAAAACAGACTAGCAATGAGCAGTTCTTC.

The chain recombines TRBV9 with TRBJ2-1, with 13 bases aligning to TRBD2. Germline V CDR1 and CDR2: SGDLS, YYNGEE. Losses at the gene ends were 3 bases for V and 10 bases for J; bases not matched to a gene: 10. The CDR3 spans 16 residues. The DNA of the CDR3 is TGTGCCAGCAGCGAGGGACTAGCGGGAATACAATGGGAGCAGTTCTTC. Amino acids: CASSEGLAGIQWEQFF. The full variable domain, completed using reference TRBV9 and TRBJ2-1, is DSGVTQTPKHLITATGQRVTLRCSPRSGDLSVYWYQQSLDQGLQFLIQYYNGEERAKGNILERFSAQQFPDLHSELNLSSLELGDSALYFCASSEGLAGIQWEQFFGPGTRLTVL.

The chain joins TRBV27 to TRBJ2-6; D ambiguous. Per the germline V gene, CDR1 is MNHEY and CDR2 is SMNVEV (reference sequence). Trimming shortened V by 6 bases and J by 4 bases, and 16 bases separated the two germline ends. This CDR3 spans 16 amino acids. The CDR3 spells CASSLLVSIGANVLTF. CDR3 DNA sequence: TGTGCCAGCAGCCTTTTGGTGAGCATAGGGGCCAACGTCCTGACTTTC.

This chain uses TRBV25-1 with TRBJ2-7, with D possibly matching TRBD1 (6 bases). V was trimmed by 5 bases and J by 6 bases, leaving 11 bases between them. The CDR3 contains 12 residues. Germline values: CDR1 MGHDK, CDR2 SYGVNS. The CDR3 protein is CASSYRVAEQYF. Here the CDR3 DNA reads TGTGCCAGCAGTTACAGGGTAGCCGAGCAGTACTTC.

The sample holds a few counts of this clone. V gene TRBV6-1 combines with J gene TRBJ2-2; 7 positions match TRBD2. V was pared by 2 bases and J by 4 bases, with 4 bases of the junction left unmatched. The CDR3 is made up of 15 amino acids. CDR1 and CDR2 (germline): MNHNS, SASEGT. For the CDR3, the DNA is TGTGCCAGCAGTGAAAGTGCTAGCGGCACCGGGGAGCTGTTTTTT. This gives the protein CASSESASGTGELFF.

V and J are TRBV4-1 and TRBJ1-2; the D is unclear. Germline CDR1 MGHRA, CDR2 YSYEKL. The V end lost 0 bases, the J end lost 0 bases, and 8 bases lay between the germline ends. The CDR3 runs to 15 residues. The CDR3 sequence: CASSQDAGPNYGYTF. Written as DNA, the CDR3 is TGCGCCAGCAGCCAAGATGCCGGACCTAACTATGGCTACACCTTC.

The chain uses TRBV19 and TRBJ1-2, with 7 bases fitting TRBD1. Trimming cost V 3 bases and J 6 bases; bases outside gene matches: 4. The germline V gene has CDR1 LNHDA and CDR2 SQIVND (reference sequence). The CDR3 is 13 residues long. As DNA, the CDR3 is TGTGCCAGTAGTATTACCAGGGGGAATGGCTACACCTTC. As protein: CASSITRGNGYTF. Variable domain in full (rest from reference TRBV19 and TRBJ1-2): DGGITQSPKYLFRKEGQNVTLSCEQNLNHDAMYWYRQDPGQGLRLIYYSQIVNDFQKGDIAEGYSVSREKKESFPLTVTSAQKNPTAFYLCASSITRGNGYTFGSGTRLTVV.

The CDR3 DNA is TGTGCCAGCAGCAAAGGGAAGGGGCGCCTTGCGGATGAGCAGTTCTTC. Translated, it gives CASSKGKGRLADEQFF. The chain is built from TRBV21-1 and TRBJ2-1; the D segment call TRBD1 is taken from the table without a DNA check. TRBV21-1 is a known pseudogene. This CDR3 comprises 16 residues.

The chain couples TRBV15 to TRBJ2-5; 11 nucleotides line up with TRBD1. V dropped 8 bases and J dropped 3; count of bases not matched to a gene: 2. The CDR3 length is 13 residues. Germline values: CDR1 LNHNV, CDR2 YYDKDF (reference sequence). The DNA for the CDR3 is TGTGCCACCCGGGACAGGGGGAAAGAGACCCAGTACTTC. Protein: CATRDRGKETQYF.

The chain employs TRBV28 and TRBJ2-7; 10 bases fit TRBD1. The germline CDR1 and CDR2 sequences are MDHEN and SYDVKM. There are 14 residues in the CDR3. V gave up 5 bases and J gave up 5 bases; unmatched junction bases: 6. In DNA, the CDR3 is TGTGCCAGCAGTCGGGGGACAGGGGCCAACGAGCAGTACTTC. Amino acid sequence: CASSRGTGANEQYF.

The chain is built from TRBV5-4 and TRBJ2-7; weak D call: TRBD2 (5 bases). The CDR3 is made up of 11 amino acids. Trimming pared 0 bases from V and 12 bases from J, leaving 10 bases between. Germline CDR1 SGHNT, CDR2 YYREEE (reference sequence). The CDR3 coding sequence is TGTGCCAGCAGCTTGGCCGGGGTTCGGTACTTC. It encodes CASSLAGVRYF.

As to this clone: This likely reflects a read error, since a far larger clone is one base away. In the same sample, other DNA sequences code for this CDR3. The chain couples TRBV6-5 to TRBJ2-7, with 11 positions matching TRBD1. The junction had 4 bases not matched to a gene; V was cut back by 6 bases and J by 3 bases. This CDR3 has 14 residues. CDR1 is MNHEY, CDR2 SVGAGI, per germline. The CDR3 region is CASSRGTGGYEQYF. The CDR3 nucleotides read TGTGCCAGCAGCCGCGGGACAGGGGGCTACGAGCAGTACTTC.

The chain links TRBV2 to TRBJ2-7; D call uncertain. Germline loops: CDR1 SNHLY, CDR2 FYNNEI. The CDR3 totals 10 residues. The ends were cut back, 8 bases at V and 7 bases at J, with 9 bases in the middle. CDR3 sequence: CASDVREQYF. The CDR3 DNA reads as TGTGCCAGCGATGTGAGGGAGCAGTACTTC.

With regard to this clone: A read error may produce the germline difference seen at one junction end. This sequence joins TRBV7-7 and TRBJ2-7, with a weak D call TRBD2 (6 bases). From germline, CDR1 is SSHAT and CDR2 FNYEAQ (reference sequence). The CDR3 is 15 amino acids. The CDR3 DNA follows: TGTGCTAGCAGCTTGGAACCGGGACTGGCTGGGGTCAAGTACTTC. Amino acid sequence: CASSLEPGLAGVKYF.

J is TRBJ2-3 and V is TRBV5-4, with 7 positions matching TRBD1. The CDR3 length is 15 residues. Germline CDR1 is SGHNT and CDR2 is YYREEE (reference sequence). The trim removed 2 bases at V and 4 bases at J, leaving 7 bases unmatched. The CDR3 DNA reads TGTGCCAGCAGCTTTGCCGGGACAGCTCCAGATACGCAGTATTTT. Its translation: CASSFAGTAPDTQYF.

V and J are TRBV28 and TRBJ2-7, with D perhaps TRBD1 (6 bases). The germline CDR1 and CDR2 sequences are MDHEN and SYDVKM. V was pared by 5 bases and J by 1 base, with 9 bases between. The CDR3 runs to 13 residues. DNA for the CDR3: TGTGCCAGCAGTCATGACAGGTCCTACGAGCAGTACTTC. Protein product: CASSHDRSYEQYF.

The genes are TRBV27 and TRBJ1-5; D is unclear. Trimming took off 2 bases at V and 7 bases at J, with 9 bases between the two ends. From germline, CDR1 is MNHEY and CDR2 SMNVEV (reference sequence). The CDR3 sequence is 13 residues long. The CDR3 loop reads CASSLMPRQPQHF. CDR3 coding DNA: TGTGCCAGCAGTTTAATGCCGAGACAGCCCCAGCATTTT.

This chain uses TRBV29-1 with TRBJ2-1, with 15 positions matching TRBD2. V lost 3 bases, J lost 9 bases, and 3 bases stayed unmatched. This CDR3 comprises 14 residues. Germline lookup yields CDR1 SQVTM and CDR2 ANQGSEA. The CDR3 nucleotides are TGCAGCGTTGACGGACTAGCGGGAGGGGGTGAGCAGTTCTTC. Translated: CSVDGLAGGGEQFF.

This clone has just one count. The chain carries TRBV11-2 and TRBJ2-7; 7 nucleotides agree with TRBD2. This CDR3 region has 14 residues. The V and J ends lost 5 bases and 3 bases, in that order; junction bases with no gene match: 7. Germline V lookup: CDR1 SGHAT, CDR2 FQNNGV. The CDR3 DNA reads TGTGCCAGCAGCCCAGAGCGGGAACGCTACGAGCAGTACTTC. Translation: CASSPERERYEQYF.

The chain has TRBV7-6 and TRBJ2-3, with 7 bases fitting TRBD2. The J segment lost 0 bases and the V segment lost 8 bases, leaving 2 bases of the junction unmatched. Looked up from germline, CDR1 is SGHVS and CDR2 is FNYEAQ. The CDR3 covers 13 residues. As DNA, the CDR3 is TGTGCCAGCCGGGGGGAAAGCACAGATACGCAGTATTTT. It is translated as CASRGESTDTQYF.

CDR3 amino acids: CASTDLTALTGELFF. DNA of the CDR3: TGCGCCAGCACGGACTTGACAGCGCTCACCGGGGAGCTGTTTTTT. The rearrangement joins TRBV5-1 to TRBJ2-2; D possibly uses TRBD1 or TRBD2 (5 bases each). This CDR3 contains 15 residues. The V end was cut by 6 bases, the J end by 4 bases, with 16 bases between. Germline V CDR1 and CDR2: SGHRS, YFSETQ.